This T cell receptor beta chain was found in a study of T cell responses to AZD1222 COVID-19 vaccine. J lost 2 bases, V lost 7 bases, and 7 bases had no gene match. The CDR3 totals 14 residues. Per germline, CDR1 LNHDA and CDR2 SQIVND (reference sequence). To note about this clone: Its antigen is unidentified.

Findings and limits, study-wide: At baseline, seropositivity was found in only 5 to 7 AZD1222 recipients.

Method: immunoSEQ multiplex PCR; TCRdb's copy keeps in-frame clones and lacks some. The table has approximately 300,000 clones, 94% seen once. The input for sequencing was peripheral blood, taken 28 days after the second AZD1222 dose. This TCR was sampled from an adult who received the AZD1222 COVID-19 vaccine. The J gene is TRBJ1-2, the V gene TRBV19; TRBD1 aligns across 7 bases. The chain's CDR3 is CASTRQGKNYGYTF. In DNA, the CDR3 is TGTGCCAGTACGCGACAGGGAAAAAACTATGGCTACACCTTC.